The TCR beta chain under discussion was sequenced for a study of T cell responses to AZD1222 COVID-19 vaccine. CDR3 size: 18 residues. Trimming removed 0 bases at V and 9 bases at J, with 21 bases between. Germline V gives CDR1 LNHNV, CDR2 YYDKDF (reference sequence). In the case of this clone: Its cognate antigen is unknown.

The table came from immunoSEQ multiplex PCR; TCRdb's copy has only in-frame clones and leaves some out. This sample has 100,000 to 140,000 clones, with 87% found just once. Study results and caveats: Increases in Spike-specific TCR breadth and depth were seen after two AZD1222 doses.

The sample here was peripheral blood, taken on day 0 of AZD1222 vaccination. The chain is built from TRBV15 and TRBJ1-6; D possibly corresponds to TRBD1 (6 bases). This TCR derives from an adult in good health. CDR3 DNA sequence: TGTGCCACCAGCAGAGATTTGCGGAACTGGCAGGGGAGTTCACCCCTCCACTTT. Amino acid sequence: CATSRDLRNWQGSSPLHF.